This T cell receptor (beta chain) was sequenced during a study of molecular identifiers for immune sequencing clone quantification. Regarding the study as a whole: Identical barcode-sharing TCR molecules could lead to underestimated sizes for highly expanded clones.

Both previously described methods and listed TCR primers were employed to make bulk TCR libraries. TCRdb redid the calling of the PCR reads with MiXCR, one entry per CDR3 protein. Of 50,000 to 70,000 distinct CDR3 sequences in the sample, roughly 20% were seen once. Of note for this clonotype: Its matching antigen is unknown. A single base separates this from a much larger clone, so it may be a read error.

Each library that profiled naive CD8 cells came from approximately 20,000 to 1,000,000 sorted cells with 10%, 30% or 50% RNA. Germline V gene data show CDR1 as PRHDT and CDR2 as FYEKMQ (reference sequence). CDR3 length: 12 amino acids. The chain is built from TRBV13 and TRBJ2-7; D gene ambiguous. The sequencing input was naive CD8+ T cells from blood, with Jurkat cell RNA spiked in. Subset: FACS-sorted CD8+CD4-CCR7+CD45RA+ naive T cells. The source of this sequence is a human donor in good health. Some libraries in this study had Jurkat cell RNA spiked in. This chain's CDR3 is CASLNSSYVQYF. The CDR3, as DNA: TGTGCCAGCCTTAACAGCTCCTACGTGCAGTACTTC.